The 15 T cell receptor beta chains below all came from one sample that was sequenced in a study of cytomegalovirus exposure and HLA in healthy donors. Generated by immunoSEQ multiplex PCR, the TCRdb table keeps only in-frame clones and is missing some. The table records around 180,000 clones, more than 75% of them present only once. What was sequenced was PBMCs. All receptors come from a man younger than 35 in good health and CMV-seropositive.

This clone appeared a few times. The same CDR3 is also encoded by other DNA sequences in this sample. The V gene is TRBV2, the J gene TRBJ1-5; 11 positions match TRBD1. The J segment lost 6 bases and the V segment lost 4 bases, leaving 5 bases of the junction unmatched. Germline V CDR1 and CDR2: SNHLY, FYNNEI. The CDR3 runs to 15 residues. For the CDR3, the DNA is TGTGCCAGCAGTGGTGGACAGGGGGCGAGTCAGCCCCAGCATTTT. The encoded protein is CASSGGQGASQPQHF.

The V gene is TRBV4-1, the J gene TRBJ1-2; 10 bases agree with TRBD1. V trimming: 1 base; J trimming: 2 bases; junction bases outside the gene matches: 1. There are 15 residues in the CDR3. Per the germline V gene, CDR1 is MGHRA and CDR2 is YSYEKL. Here the CDR3 reads CASSQVGQGNYGYTF. Here the CDR3 DNA reads TGCGCCAGCAGCCAAGTGGGACAGGGGAACTATGGCTACACCTTC.

The chain has TRBV9 and TRBJ1-5, with TRBD1 matching over 7 bases. CDR3 length: 14 residues. Germline CDR1 reads SGDLS; CDR2 reads YYNGEE. V lost 4 bases to trimming and J lost 7 bases; unmatched junction nucleotides: 8. The CDR3 region is CASSPGTVGQPQHF. The DNA for the CDR3 is TGTGCCAGCAGCCCCGGGACAGTTGGACAGCCCCAGCATTTT.

V is TRBV7-8 and J is TRBJ2-7; possible D gene TRBD2, 6 bases. Trimming took 4 bases from V and 7 from J, leaving 11 bases between them. There are 12 residues in the CDR3. Germline V lookup: CDR1 SGHVS, CDR2 FQNEAQ. CDR3 loop: CASSSARGEQYF. The CDR3 nucleotides are TGTGCCAGCAGCTCCGCCCGGGGGGAGCAGTACTTC.

This chain uses TRBV5-1 with TRBJ2-7; D gene ambiguous. The CDR3 contains 14 residues. CDR1 and CDR2 from the germline V gene are SGHRS and YFSETQ. The ends were cut back, 4 bases at V and 7 bases at J, with 18 bases in the middle. Written as DNA, the CDR3 is TGCGCCAGCAGCCCTGAGGCTTCCGTGTCTGAGCAGTACTTC. This sequence encodes CASSPEASVSEQYF.

J is TRBJ2-7 and V is TRBV9; D is perhaps TRBD1 (6 bases). The V end lost 4 bases, the J end lost 3 bases, and 14 bases lay between the germline ends. Germline CDR1 reads SGDLS; CDR2 reads YYNGEE. The CDR3 is 14 amino acids. CDR3 loop: CASSPYAGDYEQYF. CDR3 in DNA: TGTGCCAGCAGCCCTTACGCAGGGGACTACGAGCAGTACTTC. Full variable domain (rest looked up from reference TRBV9 and TRBJ2-7): DSGVTQTPKHLITATGQRVTLRCSPRSGDLSVYWYQQSLDQGLQFLIQYYNGEERAKGNILERFSAQQFPDLHSELNLSSLELGDSALYFCASSPYAGDYEQYFGPGTRLTVT.

This clone was detected once. CDR3 DNA sequence: TGTGCCAGCAGCAGACAGGGCGGCACTGAAGCTTTCTTT. Protein: CASSRQGGTEAFF. The J gene is TRBJ1-1, the V gene TRBV6-5; 7 bases line up with TRBD1. This CDR3 is 13 amino acids long. Germline CDR1 is MNHEY and CDR2 is SVGAGI. After removal of 6 bases from V and 4 bases from J, the junction contained 5 bases not matched to a gene.

This chain links TRBV7-2 with TRBJ1-2; no clear D. V shed 3 bases and J shed 3 bases, with 11 bases lying between them. Germline CDR1 reads SGHTA; CDR2 reads FQGNSA. This CDR3 has 14 residues. The CDR3 here is CASSLAPGDYGYTF. The CDR3 bases are TGTGCCAGCAGCTTGGCTCCCGGGGACTATGGCTACACCTTC. The complete variable domain, with remaining parts taken from reference TRBV7-2 and TRBJ1-2, reads GAGVSQSPSNKVTEKGKDVELRCDPISGHTALYWYRQSLGQGLEFLIYFQGNSAPDKSGLPSDRFSAERTGGSVSTLTIQRTQQEDSAVYLCASSLAPGDYGYTFGSGTRLTVV.

This clone was counted between two and nine times. The V call is TRBV30, the J call TRBJ1-1; 7 bases agree with TRBD1. CDR3 length: 13 amino acids. Looked up from germline, CDR1 is GTSNPN and CDR2 is SVGIG (reference sequence). V was pared by 4 bases and J by 3 bases, with 5 bases of the junction left unmatched. CDR3 in amino acids: CAWNRGGYTEAFF. The CDR3 coding sequence is TGTGCCTGGAACAGGGGTGGGTACACTGAAGCTTTCTTT.

This sequence joins TRBV18 and TRBJ1-5; the D gene is possibly TRBD1 (6 bases). Germline loops: CDR1 KGHSH, CDR2 LQKENI. V lost 3 bases and J 0 bases, leaving 9 bases between the germline ends. The CDR3 is made up of 15 amino acids. CDR3 amino acids: CASSPGTPSNQPQHF. CDR3 nucleotides: TGTGCCAGCTCACCCGGGACACCTAGCAATCAGCCCCAGCATTTT.

The chain couples TRBV2 to TRBJ2-6; TRBD1 matches 9 bases. Germline V gene lookup returns CDR1 SNHLY and CDR2 FYNNEI. This CDR3 spans 13 amino acids. The junction had 2 bases not matched to a gene; V was cut back by 10 bases and J by 4 bases. CDR3 DNA sequence: TGTGCCAAACAGGGGGCGGGGGCCAACGTCCTGACTTTC. Its translation: CAKQGAGANVLTF.

The rearrangement joins TRBV7-2 to TRBJ2-2; 14 bases agree with TRBD2. Germline V gene sequence: CDR1 SGHTA, CDR2 FQGNSA. This CDR3 comprises 16 residues. After removal of 1 base from V and 8 bases from J, the junction contained 3 bases not matched to a gene. CDR3 bases: TGTGCCAGCAGCTTAGACGGGACTAGCGGGAGAGGGGAGCTGTTTTTT. This gives the protein CASSLDGTSGRGELFF.

This clone was detected a few times. The chain links TRBV29-1 to TRBJ2-1; 9 nucleotides line up with TRBD2. In germline, CDR1 is SQVTM, CDR2 ANQGSEA. The CDR3 is 14 residues long. V dropped 6 bases and J dropped 7; count of bases not matched to a gene: 10. The CDR3 DNA is TGCAGCGTCCCCCGCGGTAGCGGGAGAAATGAGCAGTTCTTC. Amino acid sequence: CSVPRGSGRNEQFF.

The rearrangement uses TRBV6-4 and TRBJ2-7; 10 bases match TRBD2. Germline loops: CDR1 MRHNA, CDR2 SNTAGT. Losses at the gene ends were 7 bases for V and 0 bases for J; bases not matched to a gene: 15. This CDR3 contains 18 residues. The chain's CDR3 is CASMASRGASGSSYEQYF. DNA of the CDR3: TGTGCCAGCATGGCTTCTAGGGGAGCTAGCGGGAGCTCCTACGAGCAGTACTTC.

About this clone itself: The same CDR3 arises from other DNA sequences in this sample as well. The CDR3 DNA follows: TGTGCCAGCAGCCGACTAGCGGGAGGCCCCAATGAGCAGTTCTTC. Amino acid sequence: CASSRLAGGPNEQFF. The chain links TRBV7-3 to TRBJ2-1; 13 nucleotides align to TRBD2. With V trimmed by 5 bases and J by 6 bases, 4 bases remained unmatched. The CDR3 covers 15 residues. Germline CDR1 and CDR2: SGHTA and FQGTGA.